The rows below give T cell receptor beta chains drawn from one sample of a study of T-cell memory formation after mild COVID-19. TCRdb fed the 5' RACE reads into MiXCR, producing one record per CDR3 protein. Of around 390,000 distinct CDR3 sequences listed, 15% to 20% are singletons. Specimen: PBMCs or a T cell subset sorted from them (not recorded which). Source of these receptors: a man between 18 and 35 years old who had mild COVID-19 (a few samples of this study predate the infection). Cell type and time point are not known. The CDR3 runs from the conserved cysteine through the conserved F or W. The order of the fields is D gene, J gene, V gene, clone size, CDR3 DNA, CDR3 protein. The D gene is left open where the match is weak. Size tells how often a clone was seen (once, few, many) or the class of an expanded clone, and some rows leave it out.

NA TRBJ2-3 TRBV6-2/TRBV6-3 many TGTGCCAGCCTTTACGCCCTAGATACGCAGTATTTT CASLYALDTQYF
NA TRBJ1-2 TRBV7-9 NA TGTGCCAGCAGCTTAGAACGGAGAAACTATGGCTACACCTTC CASSLERRNYGYTF
NA TRBJ2-2 TRBV5-1 NA TGCGCCAGCAGCAGCGAACTAACAGCGCCGGGGGTAACCGGGGAGCTGTTTTTT CASSSELTAPGVTGELFF
TRBD2 TRBJ2-7 TRBV4-1 NA TGCGCCAGCAGCCAAGGCGCTAGCGGGGACTCCTACGAGCAGTACTTC CASSQGASGDSYEQYF
NA TRBJ1-1 TRBV29-1 NA TGCAGCGTTGAAGATCCGCAGGGTGTGAACACTGAAGCTTTCTTT CSVEDPQGVNTEAFF
TRBD1 TRBJ2-2 TRBV12-3/TRBV12-4 NA TGTGCCAGCACCCCCGGGGACAGACAGACCGGGGAGCTGTTTTTT CASTPGDRQTGELFF
NA TRBJ2-5 TRBV6-2/TRBV6-3 once TGTGCCAGCACCCCCTTGAAATACCGCCGGGACGAACTGTCCCAGTACTTC CASTPLKYRRDELSQYF
NA TRBJ1-6 TRBV9 few TGTGCCAGCAGCGTAGAAGGGGCCAATTCACCCCTCCACTTT CASSVEGANSPLHF
TRBD1 TRBJ1-1 TRBV7-2 few TGTGCCAGCAGCGGAGGGGGGACAGGGGGCACTGAAGCTTTCTTT CASSGGGTGGTEAFF
TRBD2 TRBJ2-3 TRBV7-6 NA TGTGCCAGCAGCTTAGATAATCCGGGGGGACCGCGCAACACAGATACGCAGTATTTT CASSLDNPGGPRNTDTQYF
NA TRBJ2-2 TRBV5-1 NA TGCGCCAGCAGCTTGGGCCGGTCGGGCACCGGGGAGCTGTTTTTT CASSLGRSGTGELFF
TRBD1 TRBJ2-1 TRBV7-2 few TGTGCCAGCAGCCCGGACAGGGAACACAATGAGCAGTTCTTC CASSPDREHNEQFF
NA TRBJ2-5 TRBV6-2/TRBV6-3 few TGTGCCAGCAGTTACGCCCGACTAGAGCGGCTCCAAGAGACCCAGTACTTC CASSYARLERLQETQYF
NA TRBJ2-2 TRBV7-6 NA TGTGCCAGCAGCTTTGGACACTTTAACACCGGGGAGCTGTTTTTT CASSFGHFNTGELFF
TRBD2 TRBJ2-3 TRBV5-5 NA TGTGCCAGCAGACTAGCGGGGCTGGTAACAGATACGCAGTATTTT CASRLAGLVTDTQYF
NA TRBJ2-2 TRBV20-1 few TGCAGTGCTAGAGAACCCTCTGGGACCGGGGAGCTGTTTTTT CSAREPSGTGELFF
TRBD1 TRBJ1-2 TRBV4-2 NA TGTGCCAGCAGCTACGACGGGACAGACATAAATAACTATGGCTACACCTTC CASSYDGTDINNYGYTF
TRBD1 TRBJ1-2 TRBV5-1 NA TGCGCCAGCAGCACCACGACAGGGGGCCATGGCTACACCTTC CASSTTTGGHGYTF
NA TRBJ1-1 TRBV4-2 NA TGTGCCAGCAGCCACACTCCCGCCACTGAAGCTTTCTTT CASSHTPATEAFF
NA TRBJ2-1 TRBV6-5 NA TGTGCCAGCAGTTTGCAAACCTACAATGAGCAGTTCTTC CASSLQTYNEQFF
NA TRBJ1-5 TRBV4-1 NA TGCGCCAGCAGTCCGGCAATGAGGCAGCCCCAGCATTTT CASSPAMRQPQHF
NA TRBJ2-1 TRBV10-3 many TGTGCCATCAGGATCGGGGGCGTGGATGAGCAGTTCTTC CAIRIGGVDEQFF
NA TRBJ2-5 TRBV7-6 NA TGTGCCAGCAGCTTCTCGGGCAGAATGGGAGAGACCCAGTACTTC CASSFSGRMGETQYF
NA TRBJ2-6 TRBV9 few TGTGCCAGCAGCGTAGGGGGAACTGGGGCCAACGTCCTGACTTTC CASSVGGTGANVLTF
NA TRBJ1-3 TRBV2 once TGTGCCAGCAGTGAAGCGCGGCAGGGAAACACCATATATTTT CASSEARQGNTIYF
TRBD1 TRBJ1-6 TRBV27 NA TGTGCCAGCAGTTTTGCAGGGGGGGTGAATAATTCACCCCTCCACTTT CASSFAGGVNNSPLHF
TRBD1 TRBJ2-5 TRBV20-1 few TGCAGTGCTGGTTCCGGGACAGGGAAAGAGACCCAGTACTTC CSAGSGTGKETQYF
NA TRBJ1-3 TRBV18 few TGTGCCAGCTCAGACTCCAGATCTGGAAACACCATATATTTT CASSDSRSGNTIYF
NA TRBJ2-2 TRBV7-8 few TGTGCCGCAGGACTTCTACCCGGGGAGCTGTTTTTT CAAGLLPGELFF
NA TRBJ2-2 TRBV5-5 many TGTGCCAGCAGCCCCCGGGGCCGTTCCACCGGGGAGCTGTTTTTT CASSPRGRSTGELFF
TRBD1 TRBJ2-1 TRBV12-3/TRBV12-4 few TGTGCCAGCAGCATATTGGACAGGGTTAAGTTCTTC CASSILDRVKFF
NA TRBJ2-3 TRBV28 many TGTGCCAGCAGTTTCCCTAGCACAGATACGCAGTATTTT CASSFPSTDTQYF
NA TRBJ1-2 TRBV12-3/TRBV12-4 NA TGTGCCAGCAGTTTAGCGCCAGGGCAGGGGCGGAATGGCTACACCTTC CASSLAPGQGRNGYTF
TRBD1 TRBJ2-5 TRBV5-4 NA TGTGCCAGCAGCTTGGAGGGGGCCAAGACCCAGTACTTC CASSLEGAKTQYF
NA TRBJ2-4 TRBV6-2/TRBV6-3 few TGTGCCAGCAGTTATGTCGCCTCCCAAGCCAAAAACATTCAGTACTTC CASSYVASQAKNIQYF
NA TRBJ2-3 TRBV9 NA TGTGCCAGCCGTCGGCCGATTACGACGCAGTATTTT CASRRPITTQYF
NA TRBJ1-5 TRBV27 once TGTGCCAGCAGTTTATATCCCCCAAGTTCAGGGAGAAGCAATCAGCCCCAGCATTTT CASSLYPPSSGRSNQPQHF